The next 22 T cell receptor beta chains were all read from a single sample in a study of shared clonotypes between healthy human individuals. TCRdb's table, derived via immunoSEQ multiplex PCR, lists solely in-frame clones and lacks some. The table includes around 990,000 clones, 60% to 85% detected once. Input material: memory CD4+ T cells from PBMCs. Subset in this sample: CD45RA-negative fraction. These TCRs come from a man between 18 and 35 years old in good health. Some clones in this sample may be carry-over from other donors' samples.

The chain employs TRBV11-2 and TRBJ2-7, with no clear D. The germline V gene has CDR1 SGHAT and CDR2 FQNNGV. The CDR3 totals 11 residues. With 5 bases removed from V and 6 bases from J, the gap between germline ends came to 8 bases. The CDR3 sequence: CASSRTTEQYF. The CDR3 DNA follows: TGTGCCAGCAGCCGCACTACCGAGCAGTACTTC.

This clone was recorded only once. Just one base apart from a much larger clone, this may be a read error. The chain recombines TRBV19 with TRBJ1-1, with D perhaps TRBD1 (6 bases). This CDR3 is built from 13 residues. Trimming left V 4 bases short and J 2 bases short, with 8 bases between. CDR1 LNHDA and CDR2 SQIVND come from the germline V gene (reference sequence). CDR3 sequence: CASSKQGNTEAFF. As DNA, the CDR3 is TGTGCCAGTAGTAAACAGGGAAACACTGAAGCTTTCTTT. Together with reference TRBV19 and TRBJ1-1, the CDR3 gives the full variable domain: DGGITQSPKYLFRKEGQNVTLSCEQNLNHDAMYWYRQDPGQGLRLIYYSQIVNDFQKGDIAEGYSVSREKKESFPLTVTSAQKNPTAFYLCASSKQGNTEAFFGQGTRLTVV.

As regards this clone: The sample contains more than one DNA sequence encoding this CDR3. The chain links TRBV20-1 to TRBJ2-3; D gene unclear. Trimming took off 3 bases at V and 4 bases at J, with 5 bases between the two ends. The CDR3 runs to 11 residues. Germline CDR1 is DFQATT and CDR2 is SNEGSKA (reference sequence). CDR3 loop: CSARVSDTQYF. CDR3 DNA sequence: TGCAGTGCTAGGGTTTCAGATACGCAGTATTTT.

As to this clone: Other DNA sequences in this sample translate to the same CDR3. V usage is TRBV5-1 and J usage is TRBJ2-1; D is unresolved. Trimming shortened V by 2 bases and J by 6 bases, and 9 bases separated the two germline ends. The CDR3 spans 13 residues. From germline, CDR1 is SGHRS and CDR2 YFSETQ. CDR3 DNA sequence: TGCGCCAGCAGCTTAGGACCCCCCAATGAGCAGTTCTTC. It is translated as CASSLGPPNEQFF.

The gene calls are TRBV14 and TRBJ2-1, with TRBD2 matching 8 bases. The V gene's germline CDR1 is SGHDN and CDR2 FVKESK. V lost 3 bases to trimming and J lost 4 bases; unmatched junction nucleotides: 2. The CDR3 extends over 14 amino acids. The CDR3 reads CASSQTSVYNEQFF. CDR3 sequence (DNA): TGTGCCAGCAGCCAGACTAGCGTATACAATGAGCAGTTCTTC.

The genes are TRBV5-6 and TRBJ2-7, with a tentative D call TRBD2 (6 bases). CDR1 is SGHDT, CDR2 YYEEEE, per germline. This CDR3 contains 15 residues. The V end was cut by 0 bases, the J end by 3 bases, with 13 bases between. The chain's CDR3 is CASSLETSAYYEQYF. The CDR3, as DNA: TGTGCCAGCAGCTTGGAGACTAGTGCTTACTACGAGCAGTACTTC.

CDR3 residues: CASSLGLNNYGYTF. CDR3 nucleotides: TGTGCCAGCAGCTTAGGCTTAAATAACTATGGCTACACCTTC. V is TRBV7-9 and J is TRBJ1-2, with D hard to call. The CDR3 has 14 residues. Trimming shortened V by 1 base and J by 1 base, and 7 bases separated the two germline ends. CDR1 and CDR2 from the germline V gene are SEHNR and FQNEAQ (reference sequence).

J is TRBJ2-3 and V is TRBV5-6; 9 bases agree with TRBD2. There are 16 residues in the CDR3. CDR1 is SGHDT, CDR2 YYEEEE, per germline. Germline trimming cut 3 bases from V and 1 base from J; bases unmatched to any gene: 6. CDR3 nucleotide sequence: TGTGCCAGCAGCTCCCGGACTAGCGCACGCACAGATACGCAGTATTTT. This gives the protein CASSSRTSARTDTQYF.

The V call is TRBV28, the J call TRBJ1-4; possible D gene TRBD1, 5 bases. The CDR3 spans 13 residues. The germline CDR1 and CDR2 sequences are MDHEN and SYDVKM. Trimming removed 7 bases from V and 8 bases from J, with 14 bases in between. CDR3 DNA: TGTGCCAGCACGGGACCTCAGCCCGAAAAACTGTTTTTT. Encoded protein: CASTGPQPEKLFF. Using reference TRBV28 and TRBJ1-4 for the parts outside the CDR3, the full variable domain is DVKVTQSSRYLVKRTGEKVFLECVQDMDHENMFWYRQDPGLGLRLIYFSYDVKMKEKGDIPEGYSVSREKKERFSLILESASTNQTSMYLCASTGPQPEKLFFGSGTQLSVL.

V is TRBV28 and J is TRBJ2-7; TRBD2 might be the D (6 bases). Trimming removed 11 bases from V and 2 bases from J, with 19 bases in between. The CDR3 contains 14 residues. Germline CDR1 reads MDHEN; CDR2 reads SYDVKM. The CDR3 nucleotides are TGTGCCTCGCAGGTAGGGACTGCAACCTACGAGCAGTACTTC. Its translation is CASQVGTATYEQYF.

The rearrangement joins TRBV28 to TRBJ1-5; D is uncertain. The germline CDR1 and CDR2 sequences are MDHEN and SYDVKM. Trimming removed 7 bases from V and 2 bases from J, with 6 bases in between. CDR3 size: 12 residues. This CDR3 is CASTWGNQPQHF. CDR3 sequence (DNA): TGTGCCAGCACATGGGGCAATCAGCCCCAGCATTTT. Variable domain in full (rest from reference TRBV28 and TRBJ1-5): DVKVTQSSRYLVKRTGEKVFLECVQDMDHENMFWYRQDPGLGLRLIYFSYDVKMKEKGDIPEGYSVSREKKERFSLILESASTNQTSMYLCASTWGNQPQHFGDGTRLSIL.

The CDR3 loop is CASSLGSGTVNEKLFF. The CDR3 nucleotides read TGTGCCAGCAGCTTAGGCTCCGGGACAGTTAATGAAAAACTGTTTTTT. The J gene is TRBJ1-4, the V gene TRBV7-9; 7 nucleotides agree with TRBD1. The CDR3 extends over 16 amino acids. In germline, CDR1 is SEHNR, CDR2 FQNEAQ (reference sequence). The J segment lost 4 bases and the V segment lost 1 base, leaving 6 bases of the junction unmatched. Complete variable domain (other parts from reference TRBV7-9 and TRBJ1-4): DTGVSQNPRHKITKRGQNVTFRCDPISEHNRLYWYRQTLGQGPEFLTYFQNEAQLEKSRLLSDRFSAERPKGSFSTLEIQRTEQGDSAMYLCASSLGSGTVNEKLFFGSGTQLSVL.

V usage is TRBV5-1 and J usage is TRBJ2-5, with D possibly matching TRBD2 (5 bases). The length of the CDR3 is 13 residues. Looked up from germline, CDR1 is SGHRS and CDR2 is YFSETQ. The V gene lost 4 bases and the J gene lost 10 bases, with 17 bases spanning the gap. Written as DNA, the CDR3 is TGCGCCAGCAGCGTGGACTCCTCGTTTTTCCAGTACTTC. Amino acids: CASSVDSSFFQYF.

The gene calls are TRBV6-5 and TRBJ1-2, with D unresolved. The CDR3 has 10 residues. Germline V gene data show CDR1 as MNHEY and CDR2 as SVGAGI. Trimming stripped 7 bases from V and 6 bases from J, with 6 bases between. The CDR3 coding sequence is TGTGCCAGCAAGGGCCATGGCTACACCTTC. Translation: CASKGHGYTF.

This rearrangement joins TRBV21-1 to TRBJ2-2. TRBV21-1 is labeled a pseudogene. CDR3 length equals 13 residues. The CDR3 protein is CASSENRNRELFF. CDR3 coding DNA: TGTGCCAGCAGCGAGAATCGGAATAGGGAGCTGTTTTTT.

V is TRBV28 and J is TRBJ2-7; D is possibly TRBD1 or TRBD2 (5 bases each). V lost 5 bases and J 0 bases, leaving 11 bases between the germline ends. CDR3 length equals 14 residues. CDR1 MDHEN and CDR2 SYDVKM come from the germline V gene. The CDR3 DNA is TGTGCCAGCAGTAACTTCGGGACCTCCTACGAGCAGTACTTC. It yields the protein CASSNFGTSYEQYF.

The chain is built from TRBV5-1 and TRBJ2-5; D is perhaps TRBD2 (6 bases). CDR3 size: 13 residues. The germline V gene encodes CDR1 SGHRS and CDR2 YFSETQ. Trimming shortened V by 4 bases and J by 3 bases, and 10 bases separated the two germline ends. CDR3 residues: CASSHGGEETQYF. The CDR3 DNA reads as TGCGCCAGCAGCCACGGCGGGGAAGAGACCCAGTACTTC.

This clone appeared a few times. The chain links TRBV2 to TRBJ2-3, with D uncertain. V was shortened by 8 bases and J by 2 bases, with 11 bases between the two germline ends. The CDR3 totals 13 residues. CDR1 is SNHLY and CDR2 is FYNNEI in the germline V gene. The chain's CDR3 is CASGDRNTDTQYF. CDR3 DNA: TGTGCCAGCGGAGACCGAAACACAGATACGCAGTATTTT.

This clone was observed a single time. One junction end does not reproduce the germline sequence, and a read error may be involved. The chain links TRBV6-5 to TRBJ2-5, with D possibly matching TRBD1 (6 bases). The CDR3 has 15 amino acids. Germline lookup yields CDR1 MNHEY and CDR2 SVGAGI. Written as DNA, the CDR3 is TGTGCCAGCAGTGACTCGATACAGGGCAGGGAGACCCAGTACTTC. Translating gives CASSDSIQGRETQYF.

The CDR3 nucleotides read TGTGCCAGCAGACCCGGACGGGATACCGGGGAGCTGTTTTTT. Amino acid sequence: CASRPGRDTGELFF. The V gene is TRBV7-2, the J gene TRBJ2-2; TRBD2 is a possible D gene (5 bases). Germline CDR1 reads SGHTA; CDR2 reads FQGNSA. The CDR3 is 14 residues long. Trimming removed 6 bases from V and 5 bases from J, with 13 bases in between. The full variable domain, with the rest looked up from reference TRBV7-2 and TRBJ2-2, is GAGVSQSPSNKVTEKGKDVELRCDPISGHTALYWYRQSLGQGLEFLIYFQGNSAPDKSGLPSDRFSAERTGGSVSTLTIQRTQQEDSAVYLCASRPGRDTGELFFGEGSRLTVL.

The rearrangement uses TRBV27 and TRBJ2-6, with D perhaps TRBD2 (5 bases). Germline V gene data show CDR1 as MNHEY and CDR2 as SMNVEV (reference sequence). Trimming cost V 6 bases and J 0 bases, with 6 bases left between them. This CDR3 is built from 14 residues. The CDR3 region has the DNA TGTGCCAGCAGGAGGGTCTCTGGGGCCAACGTCCTGACTTTC. Its translation: CASRRVSGANVLTF.

The gene calls are TRBV30 and TRBJ1-6; weak D call: TRBD1 (6 bases). V was pared by 3 bases and J by 6 bases, with 12 bases between. Germline V gene data show CDR1 as GTSNPN and CDR2 as SVGIG (reference sequence). The CDR3 totals 14 residues. The CDR3 nucleotides are TGTGCCTGGAGCTCACAGGACAGTAATTCACCCCTCCACTTT. Translated: CAWSSQDSNSPLHF. Full variable domain (remainder filled in from reference TRBV30 and TRBJ1-6): SQTIHQWPATLVQPVGSPLSLECTVEGTSNPNLYWYRQAAGRGLQLLFYSVGIGQISSEVPQNLSASRPQDRQFILSSKKLLLSDSGFYLCAWSSQDSNSPLHFGNGTRLTVT.